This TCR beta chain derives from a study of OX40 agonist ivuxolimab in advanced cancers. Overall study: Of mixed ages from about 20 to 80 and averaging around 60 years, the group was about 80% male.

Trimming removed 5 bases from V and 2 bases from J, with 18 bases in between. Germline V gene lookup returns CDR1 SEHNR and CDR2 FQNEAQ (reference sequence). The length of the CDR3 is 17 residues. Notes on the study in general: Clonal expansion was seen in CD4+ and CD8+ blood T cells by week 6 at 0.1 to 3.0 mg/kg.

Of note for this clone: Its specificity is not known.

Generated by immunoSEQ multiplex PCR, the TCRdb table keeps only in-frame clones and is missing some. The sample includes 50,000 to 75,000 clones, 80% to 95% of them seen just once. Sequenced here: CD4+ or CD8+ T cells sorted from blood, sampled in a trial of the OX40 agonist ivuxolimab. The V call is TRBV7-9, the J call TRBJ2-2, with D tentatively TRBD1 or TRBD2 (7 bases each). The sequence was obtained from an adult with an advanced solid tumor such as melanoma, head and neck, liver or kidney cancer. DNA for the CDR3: TGTGCCAGCAGCCCAATCAGGGGGGGCAGTAACACCGGGGAGCTGTTTTTT. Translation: CASSPIRGGSNTGELFF.